This T cell receptor (beta chain) was sequenced for a study of technical replicates of blood from several donors. Produced via immunoSEQ multiplex PCR; TCRdb's table is partial and in-frame only. The table includes 50,000 to 70,000 clones, just over 90% detected once. The CDR3 loop spans 13 amino acids. From germline, CDR1 is SNHLY and CDR2 FYNNEI. Trimming at V came to 5 bases and at J to 8 bases, leaving 4 bases not matched to a gene. The source is a human donor in good health. Some clones in this sample may be carry-over from other donors' samples. The source material was PBMCs. The chain links TRBV2 to TRBJ1-2; TRBD1 matches at 11 bases. The chain's CDR3 is CASSLRTGGGYTF. The CDR3 coding sequence is TGTGCCAGCAGTCTTAGGACAGGGGGCGGCTACACCTTC.